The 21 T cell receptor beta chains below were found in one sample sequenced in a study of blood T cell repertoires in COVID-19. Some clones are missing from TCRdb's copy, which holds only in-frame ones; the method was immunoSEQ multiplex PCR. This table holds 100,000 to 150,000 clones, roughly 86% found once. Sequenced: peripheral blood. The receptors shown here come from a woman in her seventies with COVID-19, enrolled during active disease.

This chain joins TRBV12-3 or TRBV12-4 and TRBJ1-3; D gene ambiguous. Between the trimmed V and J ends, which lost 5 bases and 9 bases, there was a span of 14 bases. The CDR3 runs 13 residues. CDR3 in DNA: TGTGCCAGCAGTCCGGGCCACGAGGGCACCATATATTTT. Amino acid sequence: CASSPGHEGTIYF.

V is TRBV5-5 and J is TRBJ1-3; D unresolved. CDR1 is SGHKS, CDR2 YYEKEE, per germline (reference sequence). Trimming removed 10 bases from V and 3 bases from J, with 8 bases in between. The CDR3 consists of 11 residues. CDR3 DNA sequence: TGTGCCGACACCGATGGAAACACCATATATTTT. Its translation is CADTDGNTIYF.

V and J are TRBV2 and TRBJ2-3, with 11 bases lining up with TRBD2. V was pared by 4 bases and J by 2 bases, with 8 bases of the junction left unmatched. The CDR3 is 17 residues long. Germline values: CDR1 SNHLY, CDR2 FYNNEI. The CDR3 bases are TGTGCCAGCAGTGTGGAACTAGCGGGGGCCCTCACAGATACGCAGTATTTT. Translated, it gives CASSVELAGALTDTQYF.

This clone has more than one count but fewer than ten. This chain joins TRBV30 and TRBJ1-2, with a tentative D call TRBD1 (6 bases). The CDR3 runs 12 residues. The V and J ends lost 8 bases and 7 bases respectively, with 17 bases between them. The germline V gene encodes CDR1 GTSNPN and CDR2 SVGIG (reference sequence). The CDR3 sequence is CARDQGRAGYTF. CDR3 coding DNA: TGTGCCCGCGATCAGGGGAGGGCTGGCTACACCTTC.

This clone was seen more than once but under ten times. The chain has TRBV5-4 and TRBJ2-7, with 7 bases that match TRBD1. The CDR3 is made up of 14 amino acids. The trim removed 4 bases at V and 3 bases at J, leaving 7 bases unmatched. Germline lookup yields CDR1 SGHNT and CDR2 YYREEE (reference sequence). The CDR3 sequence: CASSLPGQHYEQYF. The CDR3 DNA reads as TGTGCCAGCAGCCTCCCGGGACAGCACTACGAGCAGTACTTC.

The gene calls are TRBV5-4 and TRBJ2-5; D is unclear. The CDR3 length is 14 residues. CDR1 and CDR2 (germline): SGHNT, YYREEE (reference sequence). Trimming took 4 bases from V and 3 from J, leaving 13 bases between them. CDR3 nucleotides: TGTGCCAGCAGCCCCTCGGCGGTGGAAGAGACCCAGTACTTC. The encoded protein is CASSPSAVEETQYF.

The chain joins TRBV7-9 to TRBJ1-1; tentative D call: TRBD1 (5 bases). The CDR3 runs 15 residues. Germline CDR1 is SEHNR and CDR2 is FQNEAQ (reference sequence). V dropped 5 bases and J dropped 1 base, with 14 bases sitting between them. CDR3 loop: CASSPPGLPNTEAFF. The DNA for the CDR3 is TGTGCCAGCAGCCCACCGGGACTGCCGAACACTGAAGCTTTCTTT. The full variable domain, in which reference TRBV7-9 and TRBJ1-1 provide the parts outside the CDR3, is DTGVSQNPRHKITKRGQNVTFRCDPISEHNRLYWYRQTLGQGPEFLTYFQNEAQLEKSRLLSDRFSAERPKGSFSTLEIQRTEQGDSAMYLCASSPPGLPNTEAFFGQGTRLTVV.

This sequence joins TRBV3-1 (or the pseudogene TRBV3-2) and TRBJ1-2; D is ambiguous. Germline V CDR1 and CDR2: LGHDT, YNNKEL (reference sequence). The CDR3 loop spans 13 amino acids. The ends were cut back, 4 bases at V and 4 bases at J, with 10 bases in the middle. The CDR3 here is CASSLRTVYGYTF. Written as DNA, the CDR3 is TGTGCCAGCAGCCTAAGGACTGTCTATGGCTACACCTTC.

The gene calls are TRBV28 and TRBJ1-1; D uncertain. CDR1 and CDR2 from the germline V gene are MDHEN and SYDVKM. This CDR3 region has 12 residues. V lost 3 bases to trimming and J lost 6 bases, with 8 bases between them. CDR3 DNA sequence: TGTGCCAGCAGTTTGAGGCGAGCTGAAGCTTTCTTT. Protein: CASSLRRAEAFF. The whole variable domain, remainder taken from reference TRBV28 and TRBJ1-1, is DVKVTQSSRYLVKRTGEKVFLECVQDMDHENMFWYRQDPGLGLRLIYFSYDVKMKEKGDIPEGYSVSREKKERFSLILESASTNQTSMYLCASSLRRAEAFFGQGTRLTVV.

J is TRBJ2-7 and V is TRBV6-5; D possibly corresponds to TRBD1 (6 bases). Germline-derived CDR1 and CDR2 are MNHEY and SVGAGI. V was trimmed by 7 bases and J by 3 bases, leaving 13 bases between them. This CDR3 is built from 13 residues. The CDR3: CASMGQGRYEQYF. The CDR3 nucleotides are TGTGCCAGCATGGGCCAGGGGCGCTACGAGCAGTACTTC.

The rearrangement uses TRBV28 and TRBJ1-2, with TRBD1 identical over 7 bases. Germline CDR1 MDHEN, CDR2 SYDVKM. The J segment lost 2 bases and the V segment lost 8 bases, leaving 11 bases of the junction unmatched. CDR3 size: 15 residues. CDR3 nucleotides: TGTGCCAGCCACTCGCCCAGGACAGGAAACTATGGCTACACCTTC. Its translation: CASHSPRTGNYGYTF.

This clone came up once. The CDR3 region has the DNA TGTGCCACCACGGCGAGGACTAGCACAGATACGCAGTATTTT. Protein sequence: CATTARTSTDTQYF. This rearrangement joins TRBV24-1 to TRBJ2-3; D perhaps matches TRBD2 (5 bases). The CDR3 is 14 residues long. V was trimmed by 8 bases and J by 0 bases, leaving 11 bases between them. The germline V gene encodes CDR1 KGHDR and CDR2 SFDVKD.

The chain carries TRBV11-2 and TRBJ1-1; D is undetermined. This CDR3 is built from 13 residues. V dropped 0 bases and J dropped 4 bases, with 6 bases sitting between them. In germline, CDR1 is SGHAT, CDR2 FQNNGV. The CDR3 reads CASSLDPSTEAFF. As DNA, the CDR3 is TGTGCCAGCAGCTTAGATCCGAGCACTGAAGCTTTCTTT.

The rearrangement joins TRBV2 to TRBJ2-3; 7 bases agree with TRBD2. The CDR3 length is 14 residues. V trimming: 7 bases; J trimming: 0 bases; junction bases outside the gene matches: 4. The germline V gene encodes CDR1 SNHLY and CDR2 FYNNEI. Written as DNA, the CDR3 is TGTGCCAGCAAAAGCGGGACTAGCACAGATACGCAGTATTTT. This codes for CASKSGTSTDTQYF. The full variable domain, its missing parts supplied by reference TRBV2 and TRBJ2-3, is EPEVTQTPSHQVTQMGQEVILRCVPISNHLYFYWYRQILGQKVEFLVSFYNNEISEKSEIFDDQFSVERPDGSNFTLKIRSTKLEDSAMYFCASKSGTSTDTQYFGPGTRLTVL.

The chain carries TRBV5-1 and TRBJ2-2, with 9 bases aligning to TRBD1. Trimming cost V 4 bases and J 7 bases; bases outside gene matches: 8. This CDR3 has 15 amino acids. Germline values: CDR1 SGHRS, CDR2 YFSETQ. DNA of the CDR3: TGCGCCAGCAGCGCCGCGGGACAGGGCAACGGGGAGCTGTTTTTT. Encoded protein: CASSAAGQGNGELFF. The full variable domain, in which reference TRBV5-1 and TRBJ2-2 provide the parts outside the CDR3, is KAGVTQTPRYLIKTRGQQVTLSCSPISGHRSVSWYQQTPGQGLQFLFEYFSETQRNKGNFPGRFSGRQFSNSRSEMNVSTLELGDSALYLCASSAAGQGNGELFFGEGSRLTVL.

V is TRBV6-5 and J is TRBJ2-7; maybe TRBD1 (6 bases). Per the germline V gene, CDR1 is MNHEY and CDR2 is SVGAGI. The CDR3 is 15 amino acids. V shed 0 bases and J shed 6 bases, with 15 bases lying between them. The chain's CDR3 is CASSYSGRGNSEQYF. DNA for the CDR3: TGTGCCAGCAGTTACTCGGGCAGGGGCAATTCCGAGCAGTACTTC.

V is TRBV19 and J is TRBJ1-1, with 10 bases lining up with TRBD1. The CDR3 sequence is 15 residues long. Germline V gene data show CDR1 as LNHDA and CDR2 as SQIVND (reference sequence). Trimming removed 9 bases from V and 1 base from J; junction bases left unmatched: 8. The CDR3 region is CASSQRDRGNTEAFF. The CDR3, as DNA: TGTGCCAGCTCACAACGGGACAGGGGGAACACTGAAGCTTTCTTT.

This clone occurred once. CDR3 coding DNA: TGTGCCAGCAGCTTCCGGCAGGATCGGGAAAAACTGTTTTTT. It is translated as CASSFRQDREKLFF. The chain is built from TRBV7-9 and TRBJ1-4; D remains ambiguous. Germline CDR1 and CDR2: SEHNR and FQNEAQ (reference sequence). The CDR3 totals 14 residues. V was trimmed by 3 bases and J by 8 bases, leaving 13 bases between them.

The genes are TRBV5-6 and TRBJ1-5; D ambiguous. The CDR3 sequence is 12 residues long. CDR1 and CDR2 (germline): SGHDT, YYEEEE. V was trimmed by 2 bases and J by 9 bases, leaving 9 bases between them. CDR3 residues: CASSLGGGPQHF. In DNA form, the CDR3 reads TGTGCCAGCAGCTTAGGAGGCGGGCCCCAGCATTTT.

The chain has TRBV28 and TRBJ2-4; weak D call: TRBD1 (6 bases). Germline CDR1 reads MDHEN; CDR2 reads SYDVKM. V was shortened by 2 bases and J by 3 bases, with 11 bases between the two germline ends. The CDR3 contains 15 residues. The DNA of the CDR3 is TGTGCCAGCAGTTTAGGGCAGGGGATCAAAAACATTCAGTACTTC. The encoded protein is CASSLGQGIKNIQYF.

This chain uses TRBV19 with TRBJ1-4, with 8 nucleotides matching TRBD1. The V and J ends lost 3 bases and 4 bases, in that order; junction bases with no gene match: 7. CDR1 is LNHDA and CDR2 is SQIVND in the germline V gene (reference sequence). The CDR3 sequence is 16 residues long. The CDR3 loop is CASSILATGDNEKLFF. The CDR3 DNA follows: TGTGCCAGTAGTATCCTGGCGACAGGGGATAATGAAAAACTGTTTTTT.